A selection of T cell receptor beta chains follows, all from one sample in a study of blood T cell repertoires in COVID-19. The assay was immunoSEQ multiplex PCR, and TCRdb's table has in-frame clones only and misses some. Of some 180,000 clones listed, 70% to 85% are singletons. Sequenced input: peripheral blood. The receptors shown here come from a man in his fifties who had recovered from COVID-19. CDR3s include the opening cysteine and the closing phenylalanine or tryptophan. A D gene is named only where the DNA matches it firmly. The listing skips clone size in some rows; elsewhere it reads once, few, many or a size class.

clone_size,d_call,j_call,v_call,cdr3_aa,cdr3_nt
.,TRBD1,TRBJ1-4,TRBV13,CASSSSGTGGGGKEKLFF,TGTGCCAGCAGCTCGTCCGGGACAGGGGGCGGTGGGAAGGAAAAACTGTTTTTT
.,.,TRBJ2-7,TRBV10-3,CAISGGLGGDYEQYF,TGTGCCATCAGTGGGGGATTGGGGGGAGACTACGAGCAGTACTTC
.,TRBD2,TRBJ2-3,TRBV6-2/TRBV6-3,CASSYSPSGDSTDTQYF,TGTGCCAGCAGTTACTCGCCCAGCGGGGATAGCACAGATACGCAGTATTTT
once,TRBD1,TRBJ1-5,TRBV5-5,CASSLVYDRAVEQPQHF,TGTGCCAGCAGCTTGGTGTACGACAGGGCGGTTGAACAGCCCCAGCATTTT
.,TRBD1,TRBJ1-1,TRBV7-8,CASTTRGLRTEAFF,TGTGCCAGCACCACCAGGGGGCTAAGGACTGAAGCTTTCTTT
.,TRBD1,TRBJ1-5,TRBV11-2,CASSPGGVQPQHF,TGTGCCAGCAGCCCAGGGGGCGTTCAGCCCCAGCATTTT
.,.,TRBJ1-1,TRBV12-3/TRBV12-4,CASSRDTRTEAFF,TGTGCCAGCAGTCGGGACACCCGGACTGAAGCTTTCTTT
.,.,TRBJ2-2,TRBV7-9,CASSPVITGELFF,TGTGCCAGCAGCCCCGTTATCACCGGGGAGCTGTTTTTT
.,.,TRBJ2-1,TRBV7-2,CASSSDSLGNEQFF,TGTGCCAGCAGCTCGGACTCCCTGGGCAATGAGCAGTTCTTC
many,TRBD1,TRBJ2-7,TRBV5-5,CASRRTGTGSSYEQYF,TGTGCCAGCAGAAGAACCGGGACAGGGTCCTCCTACGAGCAGTACTTC
.,TRBD1,TRBJ1-2,TRBV7-2,CASSLGGGDRAGYTF,TGTGCCAGCAGCTTAGGAGGGGGGGACAGGGCTGGCTACACCTTC
.,.,TRBJ2-1,TRBV11-2,CASSWGGSNEQFF,TGTGCCAGCTCCTGGGGAGGTTCCAATGAGCAGTTCTTC
.,.,TRBJ2-5,TRBV3-1/TRBV3-2,CASKGYETQYF,TGTGCCAGCAAGGGGTACGAGACCCAGTACTTC
few,.,TRBJ1-5,TRBV5-1,CASSWSGASNQPQHF,TGCGCCAGCAGCTGGTCAGGGGCCAGCAATCAGCCCCAGCATTTT
.,.,TRBJ1-2,TRBV20-1,CSASLMSYGYTF,TGCAGTGCTAGTCTCATGAGCTATGGCTACACCTTC
.,TRBD2,TRBJ2-2,TRBV20-1,CSVRGAGELFF,TGCAGTGTTCGGGGGGCCGGGGAGCTGTTTTTT
.,TRBD2,TRBJ2-7,TRBV27,CASSLTGTSGRVSEQYF,TGTGCCAGCAGTTTAACCGGGACTAGCGGGAGGGTTAGCGAGCAGTACTTC
.,.,TRBJ1-1,TRBV10-3,CAISDTTTLAEAFF,TGTGCCATCAGTGACACGACGACTCTGGCTGAAGCTTTCTTT
once,.,TRBJ1-2,TRBV7-2,CASSLGPRANYGYTF,TGTGCCAGCAGCTTAGGTCCCAGGGCTAACTATGGCTACACCTTC
.,.,TRBJ1-2,TRBV30,CASYRSGYTF,TGTGCATCGTACCGCAGTGGCTACACCTTC
.,TRBD2,TRBJ2-7,TRBV30,CAWSRGLAGGTYEQYF,TGTGCCTGGAGTCGTGGACTAGCGGGAGGCACCTACGAGCAGTACTTC
.,TRBD1,TRBJ1-1,TRBV3-1/TRBV3-2,CASSQGQRTEAFF,TGTGCCAGCAGCCAGGGACAGAGGACTGAAGCTTTCTTT
.,TRBD1,TRBJ2-5,TRBV7-2,CASSLAPGTGEETQYF,TGTGCCAGCAGCTTAGCGCCCGGGACAGGGGAAGAGACCCAGTACTTC
.,TRBD2,TRBJ2-5,TRBV11-2,CASSATSGSGKLETQYF,TGTGCCAGCAGCGCCACTTCGGGTAGCGGGAAACTAGAGACCCAGTACTTC
.,TRBD2,TRBJ2-1,TRBV24-1,CATRSSGNHNEQFF,TGTGCCACCCGGTCTAGCGGGAACCACAATGAGCAGTTCTTC
few,.,TRBJ1-5,TRBV4-3,CASSQDLGGQGNQPQHF,TGCGCCAGCAGCCAAGATTTGGGAGGACAAGGCAATCAGCCCCAGCATTTT
.,TRBD1,TRBJ2-7,TRBV9,CASSVTGVGEQYF,TGTGCCAGCAGCGTGACAGGGGTGGGTGAGCAGTACTTC
.,TRBD2,TRBJ2-1,TRBV2,CASSADPVAGAEQFF,TGTGCCAGCAGCGCAGATCCGGTAGCGGGAGCTGAGCAGTTCTTC
few,.,TRBJ2-3,TRBV27,CASSLRRRDTDTQYF,TGTGCCAGCAGTTTACGTAGGAGGGACACAGATACGCAGTATTTT
few,.,TRBJ1-2,TRBV4-2,CASSQGRLRWSNYGYTF,TGTGCCAGCAGCCAAGGGAGGTTGCGGTGGAGTAACTATGGCTACACCTTC
.,TRBD1,TRBJ1-1,TRBV3-1/TRBV3-2,CASSRRTGYTEAFF,TGTGCCAGCAGCCGACGGACAGGGTACACTGAAGCTTTCTTT
.,.,TRBJ2-7,TRBV15,CATSRGAEMGGEQYF,TGTGCCACCAGCAGAGGGGCGGAGATGGGGGGCGAGCAGTACTTC
.,.,TRBJ2-7,TRBV30,CAWSVRAGISYEQYF,TGTGCCTGGAGTGTACGGGCAGGGATCTCCTACGAGCAGTACTTC
.,TRBD1,TRBJ2-7,TRBV10-3,CAISGLDRDSSYEQYF,TGTGCCATCAGTGGGCTCGACAGGGATTCTTCCTACGAGCAGTACTTC
.,.,TRBJ1-5,TRBV12-2,CASRLARTGSGQPQHF,TGTGCAAGTCGCTTAGCCCGGACAGGGTCTGGTCAGCCCCAGCATTTT
.,TRBD2,TRBJ2-5,TRBV13,CASSAGLGETQYF,TGTGCCAGCAGCGCGGGACTAGGGGAGACCCAGTACTTC
.,TRBD2,TRBJ2-3,TRBV27,CASTPAGGELDTQYF,TGTGCCAGCACCCCTGCGGGAGGGGAATTGGATACGCAGTATTTT
.,TRBD1,TRBJ2-7,TRBV27,CASSLRAAQGAHEQYF,TGTGCCAGCAGTCTTCGTGCTGCGCAGGGGGCACACGAGCAGTACTTC
.,TRBD2,TRBJ2-5,TRBV4-2,CASSQEVAGGGETQYF,TGTGCCAGCAGCCAAGAAGTCGCGGGAGGTGGGGAGACCCAGTACTTC
.,.,TRBJ2-4,TRBV5-4,CASSAQRSGKNIQYF,TGTGCCAGCAGCGCGCAAAGGTCGGGAAAAAACATTCAGTACTTC
.,.,TRBJ1-2,TRBV6-6,CASSPGQSYGYTF,TGTGCCAGCAGTCCGGGACAAAGCTATGGCTACACCTTC
.,TRBD1,TRBJ1-2,TRBV7-9,CASSFQGANGYTF,TGTGCCAGCAGCTTTCAGGGGGCGAATGGCTACACCTTC
.,.,TRBJ2-7,TRBV6-4,CASSDFPFSSPFHEQYF,TGTGCCAGCAGTGACTTTCCCTTCTCAAGCCCATTCCACGAGCAGTACTTC
.,TRBD2,TRBJ2-3,TRBV30,CACTSGDSTQYF,TGTGCCTGTACTAGCGGCGATTCTACGCAGTATTTT
once,TRBD2,TRBJ2-3,TRBV12-3/TRBV12-4,CASTLAGVDTQYF,TGTGCCAGTACACTAGCGGGAGTGGATACGCAGTATTTT
.,TRBD1,TRBJ1-4,TRBV6-5,CASSFTRQGNEKLFF,TGTGCCAGCAGTTTTACTCGACAGGGGAATGAAAAACTGTTTTTT
.,TRBD1,TRBJ1-1,TRBV18,CASSPPQGAFGTEAFF,TGTGCCAGCTCACCCCCCCAGGGGGCTTTCGGGACTGAAGCTTTCTTT
.,TRBD1,TRBJ1-2,TRBV28,CAGDRDREGYGYTF,TGTGCCGGGGACCGGGACAGAGAAGGCTATGGCTACACCTTC
.,.,TRBJ2-2,TRBV19,CASSIRQGISNTGELFF,TGTGCCAGTAGTATCCGGCAGGGGATTTCGAACACCGGGGAGCTGTTTTTT